The clone carrying this T cell receptor beta chain has a handful of counts. Its antigen is currently unknown. Looked up from germline, CDR1 is MNHEY and CDR2 is SMNVEV (reference sequence). The CDR3 has 16 amino acids. Trimming cost V 2 bases and J 1 base, with 13 bases left between them. TCRdb ran MiXCR on the PCR reads. This sample has fewer than 40,000 clones; around half occur once, and the top ten carry roughly a quarter. These data originate in a study of metastatic and nonmetastatic thyroid tumors. Study context: Across blood and tumor or nodule tissue, repertoires from malignant and benign thyroid patients were compared with one another.

All patients were untreated before thyroid surgery. Study results and limitations: It was reportedly found that TCR beta diversity was significantly higher in malignant thyroid tumors than in benign nodules, a difference seen in both blood and tumor samples.

The sample was tumor tissue. The sequence came from a male donor with papillary thyroid cancer or a benign thyroid nodule (not recorded which). Some clones in this sample may be carry-over from other donors' samples. This chain connects TRBV27 to TRBJ2-3; perhaps TRBD2 as D (6 bases). The CDR3 here is CASSLASWEGTDTQYF. The CDR3 DNA reads TGTGCCAGCAGTTTAGCCTCGTGGGAGGGCACAGATACGCAGTATTTT.